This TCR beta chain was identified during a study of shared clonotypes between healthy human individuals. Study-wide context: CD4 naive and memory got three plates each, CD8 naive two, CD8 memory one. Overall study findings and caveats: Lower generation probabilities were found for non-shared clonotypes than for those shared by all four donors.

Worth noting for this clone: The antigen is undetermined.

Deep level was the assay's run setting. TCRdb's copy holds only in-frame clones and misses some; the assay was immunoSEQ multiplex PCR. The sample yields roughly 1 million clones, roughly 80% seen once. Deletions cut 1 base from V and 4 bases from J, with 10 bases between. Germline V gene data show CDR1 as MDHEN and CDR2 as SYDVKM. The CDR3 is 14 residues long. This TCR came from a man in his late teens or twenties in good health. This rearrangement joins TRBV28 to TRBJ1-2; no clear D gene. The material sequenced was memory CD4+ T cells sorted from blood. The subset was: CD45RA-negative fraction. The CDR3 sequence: CASSLSSGFYGYTF. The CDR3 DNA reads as TGTGCCAGCAGTTTATCTTCGGGCTTCTATGGCTACACCTTC.